The subject of this entry is one T cell receptor (beta chain). Original methodology: Cell counts per sample came from amplifying reference gene primers. Sequencing was performed with immunoSEQ multiplex PCR; in TCRdb, only in-frame clones are kept and a portion is missing. The V and J calls and clone size come from that table; D and trimming were worked out from the DNA. The sample consists of 200,000 to 250,000 clones, approximately 90% of them appearing once. The data originate from a study of blood T cell repertoires in COVID-19. Study-level background: Acute and convalescent COVID-19 specimens originated in the United States, Italy and Spain. Nucleic acid was either cDNA or gDNA, and it came from T cells, B-cell-depleted T cells, or PBMCs.

Trimming took off 0 bases at V and 2 bases at J, with 9 bases between the two ends. The germline CDR1 and CDR2 sequences are SGHRS and YFSETQ. The CDR3 sequence is 14 residues long. The chain has TRBV5-1 and TRBJ2-7; D remains ambiguous. Sequenced material: peripheral blood. This clonotype was obtained from a man in his sixties or seventies with acute or convalescent COVID-19. CDR3 region: CASSLARSAYEQYF. As DNA, the CDR3 is TGCGCCAGCAGCTTGGCCCGCAGTGCCTACGAGCAGTACTTC.